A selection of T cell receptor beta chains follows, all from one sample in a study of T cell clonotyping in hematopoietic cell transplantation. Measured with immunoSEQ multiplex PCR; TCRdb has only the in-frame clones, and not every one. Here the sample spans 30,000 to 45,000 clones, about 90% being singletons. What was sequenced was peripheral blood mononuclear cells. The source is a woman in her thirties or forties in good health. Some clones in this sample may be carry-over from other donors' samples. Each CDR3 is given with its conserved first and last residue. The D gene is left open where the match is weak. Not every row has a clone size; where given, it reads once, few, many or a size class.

CASSLDRDGYTF,TGTGCCAGCAGCTTAGACAGGGATGGCTACACCTTC,TRBD1,TRBJ1-2,TRBV5-4,NA
CASRGGASAYNEQFF,TGTGCCAGTAGAGGGGGGGCTTCTGCCTACAATGAGCAGTTCTTC,NA,TRBJ2-1,TRBV19,NA
CASSVEWAENEKLFF,TGTGCCAGCAGCGTAGAATGGGCGGAGAATGAAAAACTGTTTTTT,NA,TRBJ1-4,TRBV9,NA
CASSPRLAGAYEQYF,TGTGCCAGCAGCCCGCGACTAGCGGGAGCCTACGAGCAGTACTTC,TRBD2,TRBJ2-7,TRBV9,NA
CASSPRTSENTGELFF,TGTGCCAGCAGCCCGAGGACTAGCGAGAACACCGGGGAGCTGTTTTTT,TRBD2,TRBJ2-2,TRBV7-3,NA
CASSRTGYHQPQHF,TGTGCCAGCAGTCGTACAGGGTACCATCAGCCCCAGCATTTT,NA,TRBJ1-5,TRBV28,NA
CASSGSGTSRNTIYF,TGTGCCAGCAGCGGCTCCGGGACTTCTAGAAACACCATATATTTT,NA,TRBJ1-3,TRBV9,NA
CASTSPGTGFTEAFF,TGTGCCAGCACCAGCCCCGGGACAGGGTTCACTGAAGCTTTCTTT,TRBD1,TRBJ1-1,TRBV6-1,NA
CASSQDSGSGNTIYF,TGTGCCAGCAGCCAAGATTCAGGATCTGGAAACACCATATATTTT,NA,TRBJ1-3,TRBV4-2,few
CAISEEQGAWYEQYF,TGTGCCATCAGTGAAGAACAGGGAGCTTGGTACGAGCAGTACTTC,NA,TRBJ2-7,TRBV10-3,NA
CASSPQIAGPPYNEQFF,TGCGCCAGCAGCCCGCAGATAGCGGGCCCCCCTTACAATGAGCAGTTCTTC,TRBD2,TRBJ2-1,TRBV5-1,NA
CAWIHGSSDGGYTF,TGTGCCTGGATTCACGGGAGTTCAGACGGGGGCTACACCTTC,NA,TRBJ1-2,TRBV30,NA
CASSPRAGGLTYEQYF,TGTGCCAGCAGCCCCCGAGCGGGGGGACTAACCTACGAGCAGTACTTC,NA,TRBJ2-7,TRBV21-1,NA
CASSLFRDEQYF,TGTGCCAGCAGTTTATTCAGGGACGAGCAGTACTTC,NA,TRBJ2-7,TRBV28,once
CASSQDRDTYEQYF,TGCGCCAGCAGCCAAGACCGGGACACCTACGAGCAGTACTTC,NA,TRBJ2-7,TRBV4-3,NA
CASSVGASSYNEQFF,TGTGCCAGCAGCGTGGGCGCGAGCTCCTACAATGAGCAGTTCTTC,NA,TRBJ2-1,TRBV9,NA